The clone carrying this TCR beta chain occurred many times. Its antigen is as yet unknown. There are 14 residues in the CDR3. From germline, CDR1 is SQVTM and CDR2 ANQGSEA. Trimming at V came to 5 bases and at J to 6 bases, leaving 5 bases not matched to a gene. The source of the sample is a study of spatial heterogeneity in lung cancer. Background on the study: Bulk RNA-seq from matched material yielded a T cell module score that correlated strongly with TCR transcript counts in tumor regions.

The time point denotes: sample taken at primary tumor resection. Material for sequencing was whole RNA from tumor, nontumor lung or frozen PBMC, left unsorted. The study's findings and limits: The study found that expanded intratumoral alpha and beta TCR counts tracked tumor mutation counts.

A distinct unique molecular identifier was carried by each TCR cDNA molecule. TCRdb re-called the 5' RACE reads with MiXCR, one entry per CDR3 protein. The sample includes about 8,100 distinct CDR3 sequences, about 12% of them seen just once. The clonotype originates from a male donor with early-stage non-small cell lung cancer. The starting material was lung tumor tissue, obtained at surgery. This chain connects TRBV29-1 to TRBJ2-1; the match to TRBD1 covers 12 bases. CDR3 in DNA: TGCAGCGTTACGGGACAGGGGGCTTCCAATGAGCAGTTCTTC. Amino acid sequence: CSVTGQGASNEQFF.